This T cell receptor beta chain was captured by sequencing in a study of regulatory T cells in long-lasting Graves disease. Study in general: The criterion for persistent Graves' disease was over 5 years of antithyroid drugs with positive TSH receptor antibodies.

Concerning this clonotype: Its cognate antigen is unknown.

CDR1 is SGHAT, CDR2 FQNNGV, per germline. The CDR3 is 16 amino acids. Trimming cost V 5 bases and J 5 bases; bases outside gene matches: 7. As to time point: persistent/refractory GD, antithyroid drugs over 5 years with positive TRAb. Generation of the TCR library employed RNA extracted from PBMCs. Overall study results and limits: The persistent group shared about 2,600 public clonotypes, more than the approximately 970 shared by new patients.

Both iRepertoire HTBI primers and Arm-PCR of CDR3 regions were used to build the TCR beta libraries. TCRdb reprocessed the multiplex PCR reads via MiXCR and lists one record per CDR3 protein. Seen here are about 470,000 distinct CDR3 sequences, around 20% observed once, and the top ten hold approximately 7.8%. The receptor was isolated from a female donor with Graves disease. The gene calls are TRBV11-2 and TRBJ2-1, with 12 nucleotides matching TRBD2. Sequencing was performed on peripheral blood mononuclear cells (PBMCs), taken when the disease was refractory, from a patient treated with antithyroid drugs. Here the CDR3 reads CASSRTSGNIHNEQFF. CDR3 in DNA: TGTGCCAGCAGCCGGACTAGCGGGAATATACACAATGAGCAGTTCTTC.